These 32 T cell receptor beta chains were all obtained from the same sample, sequenced in a study of cytomegalovirus exposure and HLA in healthy donors (dated by TCRdb to the late 2010s). Library creation used the immunoSEQ multiplex PCR assay. The multiplex PCR relied on a mix of 60 forward primers for TCR Vbeta segments and 13 reverse primers for TCR Jbeta segments. TCRdb took over this immuneACCESS table, retaining in-frame rearrangements with V and J assigned. Such tables are incomplete; in checked studies, under half of the missing clones stem from an unresolved V gene, and the remainder is unexplained. In this sample the table shows about 200,000 clones, roughly four fifths of which occur a single time. The ten largest account for around 1.7% of the sample. Source material: PBMCs. Every receptor here comes from a woman between 18 and 30 years old in good health and CMV-seronegative.

The chain combines TRBV11-3 with TRBJ1-4; D is ambiguous. The germline gives CDR1 SGHNT, CDR2 YENEEA. The CDR3 contains 15 residues. V was shortened by 5 bases and J by 4 bases, with 14 bases between the two germline ends. CDR3 region: CASSPWPYLNEKLFF. CDR3 sequence (DNA): TGTGCCAGCAGCCCGTGGCCGTACCTTAATGAAAAACTGTTTTTT.

This clone was picked up a small number of times. The chain is built from TRBV7-8 and TRBJ1-1; D is unclear. The V gene lost 5 bases and the J gene lost 5 bases, with 12 bases spanning the gap. CDR1 and CDR2 from the germline V gene are SGHVS and FQNEAQ. CDR3 length: 13 amino acids. The CDR3 sequence: CASSAGEPTEAFF. CDR3 DNA: TGTGCCAGCAGCGCCGGGGAGCCGACTGAAGCTTTCTTT.

This chain uses TRBV18 with TRBJ2-3; the D is unclear. The CDR3 runs 15 residues. Per germline, CDR1 KGHSH and CDR2 LQKENI. Trimming pared 5 bases from V and 2 bases from J, leaving 14 bases between. The CDR3 loop reads CASSVTIGPTDTQYF. CDR3 coding DNA: TGTGCCAGCTCAGTCACGATTGGGCCCACAGATACGCAGTATTTT.

CDR3 DNA sequence: TGTGCCAGCAGTGAGGACAGGGGGCCGGATACGCAGTATTTT. Encoded protein: CASSEDRGPDTQYF. The chain links TRBV2 to TRBJ2-3; 11 nucleotides align to TRBD1. J gave up 6 bases and V 3 bases, and 2 bases lay outside the gene matches. The CDR3 has 14 residues. The germline gives CDR1 SNHLY, CDR2 FYNNEI.

V and J are TRBV28 and TRBJ1-1; 12 nucleotides agree with TRBD1. The CDR3 totals 18 residues. Looked up from germline, CDR1 is MDHEN and CDR2 is SYDVKM. Trimming cost V 2 bases and J 4 bases; bases outside gene matches: 11. The CDR3 loop reads CASSLLRDRGHPVTEAFF. CDR3 nucleotides: TGTGCCAGCAGTTTACTCCGGGACAGGGGGCATCCGGTCACTGAAGCTTTCTTT.

This chain connects TRBV19 to TRBJ2-7, with D perhaps matching TRBD1 (6 bases). This CDR3 has 14 amino acids. Germline CDR1 and CDR2: LNHDA and SQIVND (reference sequence). V gave up 4 bases and J gave up 6 bases, with 16 bases separating them. The CDR3 reads CASSTRDNWGEQYF. CDR3 bases: TGTGCCAGTAGTACGAGGGACAACTGGGGCGAGCAGTACTTC.

V is TRBV28 and J is TRBJ2-7; D is undetermined. This CDR3 comprises 14 residues. From germline, CDR1 is MDHEN and CDR2 SYDVKM. Trimming shortened V by 6 bases and J by 3 bases, and 15 bases separated the two germline ends. CDR3 region: CASRPRLDRYEQYV. As DNA, the CDR3 is TGTGCCAGCAGGCCTAGACTTGACCGCTACGAGCAGTACGTC.

This rearrangement joins TRBV4-2 to TRBJ1-4; D gene unclear. Between the trimmed V and J ends, which lost 2 bases and 4 bases, there was a span of 11 bases. Germline loops: CDR1 LGHNA, CDR2 YNFKEQ. The CDR3 runs to 15 residues. As DNA, the CDR3 is TGTGCCAGCAGCCAATTCTCCAGGATTAATGAAAAACTGTTTTTT. It translates to CASSQFSRINEKLFF.

This clone was seen only once. The V and J genes are TRBV4-1 and TRBJ2-5; 10 bases align to TRBD1. Unmatched junction bases numbered 4, after V lost 4 bases and J lost 2 bases. Looked up from germline, CDR1 is MGHRA and CDR2 is YSYEKL. The CDR3 is 15 residues long. CDR3: CASSRGDRGQETQYF. For the CDR3, the DNA is TGCGCCAGCAGCCGCGGGGACAGGGGACAAGAGACCCAGTACTTC.

This clone was seen only a few times. The rearrangement uses TRBV6-5 and TRBJ2-7; TRBD1 matches 9 bases. The trim removed 4 bases at V and 9 bases at J, leaving 13 bases unmatched. This CDR3 is built from 15 residues. Germline lookup yields CDR1 MNHEY and CDR2 SVGAGI. In DNA form, the CDR3 reads TGTGCCAGCAGTTCAACAGGGGGCGCGGGGAGGCGGCAGTACGTC. The encoded protein is CASSSTGGAGRRQYV.

The chain couples TRBV30 to TRBJ1-3; no clear D. The CDR3 consists of 14 residues. Germline V CDR1 and CDR2: GTSNPN, SVGIG (reference sequence). V was cut by 0 bases and J by 4 bases, with 10 bases left in between. CDR3 loop: CAWSVGGSGNTIYF. The CDR3 DNA follows: TGTGCCTGGAGTGTGGGCGGGTCCGGAAACACCATATATTTT.

The count of this clone is one. This rearrangement joins TRBV7-9 to TRBJ1-2; TRBD1 is a possible D gene (5 bases). The germline V gene has CDR1 SEHNR and CDR2 FQNEAQ (reference sequence). The V end was cut by 3 bases, the J end by 6 bases, with 17 bases between. The CDR3 extends over 15 amino acids. CDR3 loop: CASSFTQGQLHGYTF. Written as DNA, the CDR3 is TGTGCCAGCAGCTTCACCCAGGGTCAACTTCATGGCTACACCTTC.

This clone has just a few counts. V usage is TRBV7-8 and J usage is TRBJ2-2; no reliable D call. The CDR3 is made up of 13 amino acids. V lost 5 bases and J 5 bases, leaving 9 bases between the germline ends. CDR1 SGHVS and CDR2 FQNEAQ come from the germline V gene. The CDR3 is CASSISLTGELFF. CDR3 DNA sequence: TGTGCCAGCAGCATAAGCCTGACCGGGGAGCTGTTTTTT.

The J gene is TRBJ1-2, the V gene TRBV6-5; possible D gene TRBD1, 6 bases. Germline CDR1 and CDR2: MNHEY and SVGAGI. Trimming pared 5 bases from V and 4 bases from J, leaving 11 bases between. This CDR3 comprises 13 residues. The CDR3 DNA sequence: TGTGCCAGCAGTCTCAGGGGAAGCTATGGCTACACCTTC. This gives the protein CASSLRGSYGYTF.

This clone appeared a single time. The chain carries TRBV27 and TRBJ2-3, with 8 nucleotides matching TRBD2. The CDR3 runs to 18 residues. CDR1 and CDR2 (germline): MNHEY, SMNVEV (reference sequence). With 2 bases clipped from V and 0 bases from J, the junction kept 10 bases outside the gene matches. The CDR3, as DNA: TGTGCCAGCAGTTTAGGCGCGGTTGTAGCGGGGAGCACAGATACGCAGTATTTT. Its protein is CASSLGAVVAGSTDTQYF.

This clone was detected only a few times. The chain joins TRBV6-5 to TRBJ2-1; 10 bases line up with TRBD2. The CDR3 is made up of 15 amino acids. Trimming removed 11 bases from V and 10 bases from J; junction bases left unmatched: 17. Germline lookup yields CDR1 MNHEY and CDR2 SVGAGI. The CDR3 loop reads CASGRQLAGVREQFF. DNA of the CDR3: TGTGCCTCTGGACGACAGCTAGCGGGAGTTCGGGAGCAGTTCTTC.

The chain recombines TRBV2 with TRBJ2-6; D not resolved. Germline V gives CDR1 SNHLY, CDR2 FYNNEI. Between the trimmed V and J ends, which lost 6 bases and 2 bases, there was a span of 11 bases. The CDR3 spans 15 residues. The CDR3, as DNA: TGTGCCAGCAGCGAGGATGTGACTGGGGCCAACGTCCTGACTTTC. Translating gives CASSEDVTGANVLTF.

This chain links TRBV6-1 with TRBJ1-2; tentative D call: TRBD1 (5 bases). The CDR3 loop spans 14 amino acids. Germline lookup yields CDR1 MNHNS and CDR2 SASEGT. The DNA for the CDR3 is TGTACCCTAAACCCGGACACCACAATATCTGGCTACACCTTC. It codes for CTLNPDTTISGYTF.

DNA for the CDR3: TGTGCCAGCAGTTTCAGTAGCGGGGCTGGCACAGATACGCAGTATTTT. It encodes CASSFSSGAGTDTQYF. The V and J genes are TRBV28 and TRBJ2-3; 8 bases match TRBD2. CDR3 length: 16 residues. V lost 3 bases to trimming and J lost 1 base; unmatched junction nucleotides: 6. Germline V CDR1 and CDR2: MDHEN, SYDVKM.

The gene calls are TRBV27 and TRBJ1-4; tentatively, D is TRBD1 (5 bases). The CDR3 is 16 amino acids. V lost 8 bases and J lost 4, with 20 bases in between. The germline gives CDR1 MNHEY, CDR2 SMNVEV (reference sequence). CDR3 amino acids: CASRLQIQASNEKLFF. The CDR3 DNA sequence: TGTGCCAGCCGCCTACAAATACAGGCCAGTAATGAAAAACTGTTTTTT.

This chain uses TRBV19 with TRBJ2-2, with D possibly matching TRBD2 (6 bases). The ends were cut back, 3 bases at V and 4 bases at J, with 18 bases in the middle. The germline gives CDR1 LNHDA, CDR2 SQIVND (reference sequence). The CDR3 covers 17 residues. CDR3 sequence (DNA): TGTGCCAGTAGTATCGGAACCGGGACGGGACTCACCGGGGAGCTGTTTTTT. This gives the protein CASSIGTGTGLTGELFF. Full variable domain (outside the CDR3, taken from reference TRBV19 and TRBJ2-2): DGGITQSPKYLFRKEGQNVTLSCEQNLNHDAMYWYRQDPGQGLRLIYYSQIVNDFQKGDIAEGYSVSREKKESFPLTVTSAQKNPTAFYLCASSIGTGTGLTGELFFGEGSRLTVL.

The rearrangement joins TRBV5-1 to TRBJ2-3, with D perhaps matching TRBD1 (5 bases). CDR1 is SGHRS, CDR2 YFSETQ, per germline. The ends were cut back, 0 bases at V and 4 bases at J, with 12 bases in the middle. This CDR3 region has 15 residues. The CDR3: CASSLANQGPDTQYF. As DNA, the CDR3 is TGCGCCAGCAGCTTGGCAAACCAGGGCCCAGATACGCAGTATTTT.

The chain combines TRBV6-5 with TRBJ1-1, with D possibly TRBD1 on 5 matching bases. The CDR3 runs 14 residues. Trimming shortened V by 5 bases and J by 1 base, and 11 bases separated the two germline ends. Germline V gives CDR1 MNHEY, CDR2 SVGAGI. CDR3 protein: CASSKGLENTEAFF. The CDR3 DNA reads TGTGCCAGCAGTAAGGGACTGGAGAACACTGAAGCTTTCTTT.

Concerning this clone: The junction departs from germline at one end; a sequencing error may be responsible. This chain links TRBV7-9 with TRBJ1-1; 7 bases line up with TRBD1. CDR3 size: 15 residues. The V gene's germline CDR1 is SEHNR and CDR2 FQNEAQ (reference sequence). The CDR3 nucleotides read TGTTCCAGCAGCTTTCCGGGACAGATGAACACTGAAGCTTTCTTT. It translates to CSSSFPGQMNTEAFF.

The chain employs TRBV9 and TRBJ2-7; D is possibly TRBD2 (5 bases). Germline loops: CDR1 SGDLS, CDR2 YYNGEE. V was pared by 2 bases and J by 2 bases, with 14 bases between. This CDR3 comprises 15 residues. The CDR3 is CASSVGGGSTYEQYF. CDR3 in DNA: TGTGCCAGCAGCGTCGGAGGAGGCTCTACCTACGAGCAGTACTTC. The entire variable domain, with the rest obtained from reference TRBV9 and TRBJ2-7, is as follows: DSGVTQTPKHLITATGQRVTLRCSPRSGDLSVYWYQQSLDQGLQFLIQYYNGEERAKGNILERFSAQQFPDLHSELNLSSLELGDSALYFCASSVGGGSTYEQYFGPGTRLTVT.

CDR3 protein: CASSTPPSGLYQETQYF. The DNA for the CDR3 is TGTGCCAGCAGTACCCCCCCGAGCGGCCTTTACCAAGAGACCCAGTACTTC. The J gene is TRBJ2-5, the V gene TRBV28; tentative D call: TRBD2 (5 bases). The length of the CDR3 is 17 residues. Germline lookup yields CDR1 MDHEN and CDR2 SYDVKM. The V end was cut by 5 bases, the J end by 0 bases, with 19 bases between. Combining the CDR3 with reference TRBV28 and TRBJ2-5 gives the whole variable domain DVKVTQSSRYLVKRTGEKVFLECVQDMDHENMFWYRQDPGLGLRLIYFSYDVKMKEKGDIPEGYSVSREKKERFSLILESASTNQTSMYLCASSTPPSGLYQETQYFGPGTRLLVL.

V and J are TRBV4-1 and TRBJ2-1; 7 bases match TRBD2. CDR1 and CDR2 from the germline V gene are MGHRA and YSYEKL. The CDR3 has 14 amino acids. V trimming: 4 bases; J trimming: 6 bases; junction bases outside the gene matches: 6. CDR3 DNA: TGCGCCAGCAGCCTCTTAGCGGGTCTCAATGAGCAGTTCTTC. It codes for CASSLLAGLNEQFF.

This chain uses TRBV11-2 with TRBJ2-3; tentative D call: TRBD2 (5 bases). V lost 2 bases and J 4 bases, leaving 25 bases between the germline ends. The CDR3 spans 19 residues. The V gene's germline CDR1 is SGHAT and CDR2 FQNNGV. The CDR3 nucleotides are TGTGCCAGCAGCTTACAACAGAGGGTCGGACTCATTCCTGCAGATACGCAGTATTTT. Amino acids: CASSLQQRVGLIPADTQYF.

In its sample, this clone was seen a few times. The V and J genes are TRBV4-3 and TRBJ1-1; 7 bases are a match to TRBD1. The CDR3 spans 16 residues. J lost 1 base, V lost 4 bases, and 9 bases had no gene match. Germline-derived CDR1 and CDR2 are LGHNA and YSLEER. As DNA, the CDR3 is TGCGCCAGCAGCCCGGGGACAGCACAGAGGAACACTGAAGCTTTCTTT. This gives the protein CASSPGTAQRNTEAFF.

The V gene is TRBV5-5, the J gene TRBJ2-5, with 8 bases fitting TRBD1. J lost 5 bases, V lost 4 bases, and 4 bases had no gene match. The CDR3 consists of 13 residues. Germline V gives CDR1 SGHKS, CDR2 YYEKEE (reference sequence). The CDR3 region has the DNA TGTGCCAGCAGCCTGACAGGGGACGAGACCCAGTACTTC. It encodes CASSLTGDETQYF.

The chain recombines TRBV28 with TRBJ1-2; TRBD1 is a possible D gene (5 bases). The V and J ends lost 1 base and 5 bases respectively, with 8 bases between them. Per germline, CDR1 MDHEN and CDR2 SYDVKM. This CDR3 contains 13 residues. CDR3 sequence: CASSLYGGYGYTF. The DNA for the CDR3 is TGTGCCAGCAGTTTATATGGGGGGTATGGCTACACCTTC.

In its sample, this clone was seen a few times. The V and J genes are TRBV9 and TRBJ1-1; a weak D match, TRBD1 (5 bases). Trimming took 2 bases from V and 0 from J, leaving 11 bases between them. This CDR3 is built from 15 residues. The germline V gene encodes CDR1 SGDLS and CDR2 YYNGEE. CDR3: CASSVLDSMNTEAFF. In DNA form, the CDR3 reads TGTGCCAGCAGCGTTCTCGACAGCATGAACACTGAAGCTTTCTTT.